This TCR beta chain was recovered during a study of shared clonotypes between healthy human individuals. Study processing details: For the immunoSEQ data, sequences were junction-only without quality scores, so filtering differed. Assay: immunoSEQ multiplex PCR; the TCRdb copy retains only in-frame clones and omits some. The V and J calls and clone size were taken over from that table, and D and trimming were inferred from the DNA. The repertoire consists of around 2.3 million clones, with 95% occurring once and the leading ten covering around 0.13%. The CDR3 consists of 12 residues. V was shortened by 4 bases and J by 5 bases, with 5 bases between the two germline ends. In germline, CDR1 is MNHEY, CDR2 SVGAGI. Remarks on this clone: This specimen includes other DNA sequences encoding the same CDR3.

The clonotype comes from a man younger than 30 in good health. This chain connects TRBV6-5 to TRBJ2-2; no definite D call. The source material was naive CD4+ T cells sorted from blood. Stated subset: CD45RA+ positively selected. The CDR3 sequence is CASSSRTGELFF. The DNA for the CDR3 is TGTGCCAGCAGTTCACGGACCGGGGAGCTGTTTTTT.